The 9 T cell receptor beta chains given below trace back to one sample, sequenced in a study of T cell responses to AZD1222 COVID-19 vaccine. TCRdb's copy holds only in-frame clones and misses some; the assay was immunoSEQ multiplex PCR. Of approximately 150,000 clones in the sample, approximately 86% were seen once. This sample comprised peripheral blood, obtained on day 0 of AZD1222 vaccination. The receptors here all came from an adult in good health.

The chain uses TRBV19 and TRBJ1-1; possible D gene TRBD1, 5 bases. CDR1 is LNHDA, CDR2 SQIVND, per germline (reference sequence). CDR3 size: 11 residues. Trimming pared 10 bases from V and 6 bases from J, leaving 12 bases between. The CDR3 spells CATKGPPEAFF. The DNA of the CDR3 is TGTGCCACCAAGGGGCCCCCTGAAGCTTTCTTT.

The chain is built from TRBV7-9 and TRBJ2-1; D is unresolved. The CDR3 extends over 11 amino acids. V lost 5 bases, J lost 6 bases, and 5 bases lay in between. CDR1 and CDR2 (germline): SEHNR, FQNEAQ (reference sequence). CDR3 protein: CASSPSNEQFF. Written as DNA, the CDR3 is TGTGCCAGCAGCCCTAGCAATGAGCAGTTCTTC.

The V gene is TRBV19, the J gene TRBJ1-2; 7 bases are shared with TRBD1. Germline assignment: CDR1 LNHDA and CDR2 SQIVND (reference sequence). The trim removed 5 bases at V and 2 bases at J, leaving 2 bases unmatched. This CDR3 spans 13 amino acids. The CDR3 DNA sequence: TGTGCCAGTAGTGCGACAGGGAACTATGGCTACACCTTC. This translates into CASSATGNYGYTF.

This clone showed up just once. V gene TRBV28 combines with J gene TRBJ2-6; D is uncertain. V was shortened by 2 bases and J by 4 bases, with 6 bases between the two germline ends. The CDR3 is 14 residues long. CDR1 MDHEN and CDR2 SYDVKM come from the germline V gene. The CDR3 spells CASSLVPGANVLTF. The CDR3 DNA sequence: TGTGCCAGCAGTTTAGTCCCGGGGGCCAACGTCCTGACTTTC.

The V call is TRBV5-5, the J call TRBJ2-7; D unclear. V lost 2 bases and J lost 6, with 15 bases in between. Germline CDR1 reads SGHKS; CDR2 reads YYEKEE (reference sequence). There are 14 residues in the CDR3. The CDR3 sequence is CASSLLVRNSEQYF. The CDR3 coding sequence is TGTGCCAGCAGCTTACTGGTAAGAAATAGCGAGCAGTACTTC.

This chain joins TRBV3-1 (or the pseudogene TRBV3-2) and TRBJ1-1, with 7 bases lining up with TRBD1. The CDR3 has 14 residues. The germline V gene encodes CDR1 LGHDT and CDR2 YNNKEL (reference sequence). The junction had 2 bases not matched to a gene; V was cut back by 4 bases and J by 0 bases. CDR3 region: CASSRGTVNTEAFF. The CDR3 DNA reads as TGTGCCAGCAGCCGAGGGACAGTGAACACTGAAGCTTTCTTT.

The rearrangement uses TRBV5-1 and TRBJ1-4, with D possibly TRBD1 on 6 matching bases. The V gene lost 0 bases and the J gene lost 7 bases, with 13 bases spanning the gap. The CDR3 runs to 15 residues. Germline CDR1 reads SGHRS; CDR2 reads YFSETQ. CDR3: CASSLVGGAGEKLFF. CDR3 DNA: TGCGCCAGCAGCTTGGTCGGGGGCGCGGGTGAAAAACTGTTTTTT.

This chain links TRBV5-1 with TRBJ2-1, with a possible D match to TRBD2 (6 bases). The V end lost 1 base, the J end lost 2 bases, and 13 bases lay between the germline ends. CDR3 length: 16 residues. Germline V gene lookup returns CDR1 SGHRS and CDR2 YFSETQ. CDR3 amino acids: CASSLRLGGTYNEQFF. CDR3 coding DNA: TGCGCCAGCAGCTTGCGGCTGGGAGGCACCTACAATGAGCAGTTCTTC.

This clone appeared a few times. The chain is built from TRBV5-5 and TRBJ2-1, with a tentative D call TRBD1 (6 bases). CDR1 is SGHKS and CDR2 is YYEKEE in the germline V gene (reference sequence). V was clipped by 0 bases and J by 8 bases, with 12 bases between them. The CDR3 covers 14 residues. In DNA form, the CDR3 reads TGTGCCAGCAGCTTGGCCCTGGGGGCCGATGAGCAGTTCTTC. This encodes CASSLALGADEQFF.